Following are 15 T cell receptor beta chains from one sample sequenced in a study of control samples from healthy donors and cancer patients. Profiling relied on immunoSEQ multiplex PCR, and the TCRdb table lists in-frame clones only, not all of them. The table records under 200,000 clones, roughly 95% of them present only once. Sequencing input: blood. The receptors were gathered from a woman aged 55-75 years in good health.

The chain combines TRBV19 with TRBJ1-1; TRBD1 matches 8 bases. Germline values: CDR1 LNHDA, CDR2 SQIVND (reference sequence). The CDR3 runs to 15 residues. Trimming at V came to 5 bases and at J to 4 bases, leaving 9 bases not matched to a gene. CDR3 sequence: CASSVRGRVSTEAFF. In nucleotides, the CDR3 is TGTGCCAGTAGTGTCAGGGGGCGTGTAAGCACTGAAGCTTTCTTT.

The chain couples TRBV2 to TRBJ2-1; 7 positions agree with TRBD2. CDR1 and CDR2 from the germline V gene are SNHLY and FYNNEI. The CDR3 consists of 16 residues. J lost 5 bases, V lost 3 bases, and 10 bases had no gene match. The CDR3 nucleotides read TGTGCCAGCAGTGATGGAGTTGGGGGGGGAAACAATGAGCAGTTCTTC. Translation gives CASSDGVGGGNNEQFF.

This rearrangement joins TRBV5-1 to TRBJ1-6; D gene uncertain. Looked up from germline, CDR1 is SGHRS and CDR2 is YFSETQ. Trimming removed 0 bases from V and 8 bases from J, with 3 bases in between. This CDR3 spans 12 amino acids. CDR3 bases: TGCGCCAGCAGCTTGGAAGATTCACCCCTCCACTTT. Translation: CASSLEDSPLHF. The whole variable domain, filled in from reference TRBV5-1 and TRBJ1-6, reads KAGVTQTPRYLIKTRGQQVTLSCSPISGHRSVSWYQQTPGQGLQFLFEYFSETQRNKGNFPGRFSGRQFSNSRSEMNVSTLELGDSALYLCASSLEDSPLHFGNGTRLTVT.

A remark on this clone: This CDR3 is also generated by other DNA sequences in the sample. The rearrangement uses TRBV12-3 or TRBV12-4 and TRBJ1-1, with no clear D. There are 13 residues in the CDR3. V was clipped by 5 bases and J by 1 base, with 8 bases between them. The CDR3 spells CASSLSGNTEAFF. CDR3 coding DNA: TGTGCCAGCAGTCTTTCAGGGAACACTGAAGCTTTCTTT.

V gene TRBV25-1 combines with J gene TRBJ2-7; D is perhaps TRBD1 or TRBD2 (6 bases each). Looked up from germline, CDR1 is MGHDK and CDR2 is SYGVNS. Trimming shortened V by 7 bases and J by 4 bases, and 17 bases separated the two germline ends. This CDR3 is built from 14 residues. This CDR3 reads CASTPEGGLYEQYF. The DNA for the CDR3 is TGTGCCAGCACCCCAGAAGGGGGGTTATACGAGCAGTACTTC.

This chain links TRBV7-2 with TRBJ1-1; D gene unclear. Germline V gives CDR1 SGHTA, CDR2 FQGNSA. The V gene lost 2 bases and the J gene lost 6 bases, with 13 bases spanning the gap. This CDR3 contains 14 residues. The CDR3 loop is CASSLLLGRAEAFF. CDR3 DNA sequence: TGTGCCAGCAGCTTATTGTTAGGGAGGGCTGAAGCTTTCTTT.

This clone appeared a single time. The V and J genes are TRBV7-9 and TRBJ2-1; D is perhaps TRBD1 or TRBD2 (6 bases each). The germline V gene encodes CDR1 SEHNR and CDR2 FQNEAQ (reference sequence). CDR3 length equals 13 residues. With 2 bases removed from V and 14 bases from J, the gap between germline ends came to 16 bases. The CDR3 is CASSLWPGGAEFF. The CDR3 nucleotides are TGTGCCAGCAGCTTATGGCCCGGGGGCGCCGAGTTCTTC.

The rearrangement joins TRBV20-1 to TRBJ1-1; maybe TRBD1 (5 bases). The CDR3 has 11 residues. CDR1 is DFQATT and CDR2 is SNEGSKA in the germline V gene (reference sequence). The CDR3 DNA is TGCAGCGTGACAGAGAACACTGAAGCTTTCTTT. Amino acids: CSVTENTEAFF.

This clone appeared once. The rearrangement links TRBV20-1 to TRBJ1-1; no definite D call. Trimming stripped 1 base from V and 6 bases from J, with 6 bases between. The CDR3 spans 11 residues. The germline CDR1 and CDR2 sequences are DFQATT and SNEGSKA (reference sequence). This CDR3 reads CSARGSAEAFF. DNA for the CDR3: TGCAGTGCTAGAGGATCGGCTGAAGCTTTCTTT.

The CDR3 DNA is TGTGCCAGCAGCTTAGTTTTTAGCGGGGACACCGGGGAGCTGTTTTTT. Translated: CASSLVFSGDTGELFF. The chain links TRBV11-2 to TRBJ2-2; 8 nucleotides line up with TRBD2. Trimming at V came to 1 base and at J to 3 bases, leaving 4 bases not matched to a gene. The CDR3 spans 16 residues. Germline assignment: CDR1 SGHAT and CDR2 FQNNGV.

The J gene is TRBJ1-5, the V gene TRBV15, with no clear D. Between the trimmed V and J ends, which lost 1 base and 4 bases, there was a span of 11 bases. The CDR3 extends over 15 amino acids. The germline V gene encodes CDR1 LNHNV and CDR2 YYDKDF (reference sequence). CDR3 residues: CATSRGADRNQPQHF. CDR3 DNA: TGTGCCACCAGCAGAGGGGCCGATCGTAATCAGCCCCAGCATTTT.

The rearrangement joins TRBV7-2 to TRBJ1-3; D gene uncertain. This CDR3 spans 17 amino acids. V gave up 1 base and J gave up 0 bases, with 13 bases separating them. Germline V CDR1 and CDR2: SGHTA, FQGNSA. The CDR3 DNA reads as TGTGCCAGCAGCTTAGGTTTATCGGGTGCCTCTGGAAACACCATATATTTT. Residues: CASSLGLSGASGNTIYF.

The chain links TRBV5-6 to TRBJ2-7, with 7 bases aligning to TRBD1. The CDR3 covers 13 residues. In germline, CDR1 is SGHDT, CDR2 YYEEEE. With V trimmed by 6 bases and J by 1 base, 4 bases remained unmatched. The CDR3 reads CASTRGQSYEQYF. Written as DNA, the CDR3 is TGTGCCAGCACCCGGGGACAGTCCTACGAGCAGTACTTC.

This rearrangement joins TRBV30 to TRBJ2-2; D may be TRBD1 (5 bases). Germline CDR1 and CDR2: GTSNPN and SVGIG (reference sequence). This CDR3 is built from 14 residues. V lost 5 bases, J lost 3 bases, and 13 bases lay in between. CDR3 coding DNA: TGTGCCTGGGGACACGGATACTACACCGGGGAGCTGTTTTTT. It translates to CAWGHGYYTGELFF. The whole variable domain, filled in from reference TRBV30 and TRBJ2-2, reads SQTIHQWPATLVQPVGSPLSLECTVEGTSNPNLYWYRQAAGRGLQLLFYSVGIGQISSEVPQNLSASRPQDRQFILSSKKLLLSDSGFYLCAWGHGYYTGELFFGEGSRLTVL.

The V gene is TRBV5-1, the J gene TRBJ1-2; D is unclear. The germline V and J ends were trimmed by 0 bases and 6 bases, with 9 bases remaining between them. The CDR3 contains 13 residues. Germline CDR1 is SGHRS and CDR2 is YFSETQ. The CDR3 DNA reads TGCGCCAGCAGCTTGGGGTTATCGGATGGCTACACCTTC. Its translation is CASSLGLSDGYTF.